The TCR beta chain under discussion was sequenced for a study of beta chain features in type 1 diabetes. Study observations and caveats: Naive, central memory and regulatory TCRB repertoires appeared more similar among patients than healthy donors.

The CDR3 covers 15 residues. V was cut by 1 base and J by 3 bases, with 8 bases left in between. Germline-derived CDR1 and CDR2 are SGHNT and YYREEE (reference sequence). CD4+ naive, central memory, regulatory and stem cell-like memory cells were sorted via CD45RO/CCR7/CD25/CD127/CD95/CD27. Investigators reverse transcribed all isolated RNA, so they sequenced expressed TCRB transcripts. Average reads for naive, central memory and regulatory T cell samples were around 4 million. The data were produced by immunoSEQ multiplex PCR, yet TCRdb's version contains in-frame clones alone and is incomplete. Here the sample spans roughly 400,000 clones, about 14% being singletons. This clone has a handful of counts. Its antigen is unknown.

The receptor was derived from a woman aged 18-30 years in good health. Sequenced input: naive CD4+ T cells from blood. The chain employs TRBV5-4 and TRBJ2-6, with D tentatively TRBD1 (5 bases). The CDR3 protein is CASSLQGYGANVLTF. Written as DNA, the CDR3 is TGTGCCAGCAGCTTGCAGGGTTATGGGGCCAACGTCCTGACTTTC.